This is a list of T cell receptor beta chains from one sample in a study of radiation and T cells in renal cell carcinoma. The table came from immunoSEQ multiplex PCR; TCRdb's copy has only in-frame clones and leaves some out. The table records 100,000 to 150,000 clones, roughly four fifths of them present only once. The sample was blood, taken from a patient whose treatment included radiotherapy and nephrectomy. The receptors originated from a woman aged 55-69 years with renal cell carcinoma. Both conserved end residues are part of each CDR3. Each record gives: J gene, clone size, D gene, V gene, CDR3 DNA, CDR3 protein. The D gene is left open where the match is weak. The listing skips clone size in some rows; elsewhere it reads once, few, many or a size class.

TRBJ1-5	NA	TRBD1	TRBV27	TGTGCCAGCAGTTCCAACAGGGGACCCTATAGCAATCAGCCCCAGCATTTT	CASSSNRGPYSNQPQHF
TRBJ2-7	NA	TRBD2	TRBV28	TGTGCCAGCAGTCTTAGCGGGCCTGTCGGTTACGAGCAGTACTTC	CASSLSGPVGYEQYF
TRBJ1-1	NA	NA	TRBV2	TGTGCCAGCAGTGAAAATAAGGGGTGGAACACTGAAGCTTTCTTT	CASSENKGWNTEAFF
TRBJ1-2	NA	NA	TRBV6-5	TGTGCCAGCAGTTCGAGACAGTATGGCTACACCTTC	CASSSRQYGYTF
TRBJ2-3	NA	TRBD1	TRBV9	TGTGCCAGCAGCGTAGAAGGGGACAGGGGGTTGGGTACGCAGTATTTT	CASSVEGDRGLGTQYF
TRBJ2-7	NA	NA	TRBV6-4	TGTGCCAGCAGTATGACACGTTTCTCCTACGAGCAGTACTTC	CASSMTRFSYEQYF
TRBJ2-1	NA	NA	TRBV19	TGTGCCAGTAGTTTAGGGACAATATTTGGGGAGCAGTTCTTC	CASSLGTIFGEQFF
TRBJ2-7	NA	TRBD2	TRBV7-3	TGTGCCAGCAGACGGGCGGGGGCCTACGAGCAGTACTTC	CASRRAGAYEQYF
TRBJ2-7	NA	NA	TRBV5-6	TGTGCCAGCAGCTTGAAGCTGCAATTTCTGAAGGTGGCGAGCAGCGAGCAGTACTTC	CASSLKLQFLKVASSEQYF
TRBJ1-3	few	NA	TRBV28	TGTGCCAGCAGCTACAGCGGAAACACCATATATTTT	CASSYSGNTIYF
TRBJ2-2	NA	TRBD1	TRBV4-1	TGCGCCAGCAGCCAGAGTGGGACAGGGTTGGCCGGGGAGCTGTTTTTT	CASSQSGTGLAGELFF
TRBJ1-2	NA	NA	TRBV2	TGTGCCAGCATGGGCTACACCTTC	CASMGYTF
TRBJ2-5	NA	TRBD2	TRBV5-1	TGCGCCAGCAGTCTTAGCGGGGGGGCACGGGAGACCCAGTACTTC	CASSLSGGARETQYF
TRBJ2-1	NA	NA	TRBV28	TGTGCCAGCAGTTCCGGGATGAGCTCCTACAATGAGCAGTTCTTC	CASSSGMSSYNEQFF
TRBJ2-1	NA	NA	TRBV7-9	TGTGCCAGCAGCTTAGTACTAGATCACAATGAGCAGTTCTTC	CASSLVLDHNEQFF